This section outlines one TCR beta chain sequence together with its context. Germline values: CDR1 SGHRS, CDR2 YFSETQ. The CDR3 spans 15 residues. After removal of 3 bases from V and 6 bases from J, the junction contained 10 bases not matched to a gene. Per the study methods: Estimated nucleated cell counts came from reference gene primer amplification. Data came from immunoSEQ multiplex PCR; TCRdb stores just in-frame clones and leaves some out. From that table come the V and J calls and clone size; the DNA was used to work out D and trimming. Seen here are 68,000 or so clones, 89% observed once, and the top ten hold 7% to 10%. This entry comes from a study of blood T cell repertoires in COVID-19. Study as a whole: In each case, the material was cDNA or gDNA derived from T cells, B-cell-depleted T cells, or PBMCs.

The origin of this receptor is a man between 45 and 60 years old with active COVID-19. Sequencing used peripheral blood. V usage is TRBV5-1 and J usage is TRBJ1-1; 8 bases are shared with TRBD1. The CDR3 DNA reads TGCGCCAGCAGCTCGACAGGGGCGGATCGGGCTGAAGCTTTCTTT. The encoded protein is CASSSTGADRAEAFF.